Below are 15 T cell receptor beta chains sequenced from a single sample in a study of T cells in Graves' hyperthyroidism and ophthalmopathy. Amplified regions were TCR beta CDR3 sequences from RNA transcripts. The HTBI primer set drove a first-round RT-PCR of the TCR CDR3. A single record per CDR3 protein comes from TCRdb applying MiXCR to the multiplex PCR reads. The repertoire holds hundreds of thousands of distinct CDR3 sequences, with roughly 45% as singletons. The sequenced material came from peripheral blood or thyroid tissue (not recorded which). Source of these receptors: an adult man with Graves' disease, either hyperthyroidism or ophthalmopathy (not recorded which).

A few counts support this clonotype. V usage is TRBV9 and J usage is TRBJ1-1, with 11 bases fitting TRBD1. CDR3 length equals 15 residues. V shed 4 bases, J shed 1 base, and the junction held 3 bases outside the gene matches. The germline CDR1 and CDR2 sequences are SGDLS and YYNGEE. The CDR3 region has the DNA TGTGCCAGCAGCCGAGGACAGGGGGCGAACACTGAAGCTTTCTTT. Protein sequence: CASSRGQGANTEAFF.

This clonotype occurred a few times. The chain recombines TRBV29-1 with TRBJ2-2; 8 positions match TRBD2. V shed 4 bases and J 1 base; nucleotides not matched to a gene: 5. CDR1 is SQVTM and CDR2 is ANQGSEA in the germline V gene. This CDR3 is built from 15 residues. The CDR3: CSVVTSGMNTGELFF. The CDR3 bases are TGCAGCGTTGTTACTAGCGGTATGAACACCGGGGAGCTGTTTTTT.

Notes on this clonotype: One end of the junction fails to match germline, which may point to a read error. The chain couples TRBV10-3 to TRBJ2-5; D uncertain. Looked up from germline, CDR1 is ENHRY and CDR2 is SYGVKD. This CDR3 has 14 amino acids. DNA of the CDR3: TGTGCCATCAGCGTCCGCCCGAACCAAGAGACCCAGTATTTC. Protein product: CAISVRPNQETQYF.

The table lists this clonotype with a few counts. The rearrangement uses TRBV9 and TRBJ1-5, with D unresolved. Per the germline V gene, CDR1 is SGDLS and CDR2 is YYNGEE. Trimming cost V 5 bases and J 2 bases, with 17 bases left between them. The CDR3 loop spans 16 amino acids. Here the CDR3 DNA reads TGTGCCAGCAGTCCGCCCGGACTAGTAGGCAATCAGCCCCAGCATTTT. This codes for CASSPPGLVGNQPQHF.

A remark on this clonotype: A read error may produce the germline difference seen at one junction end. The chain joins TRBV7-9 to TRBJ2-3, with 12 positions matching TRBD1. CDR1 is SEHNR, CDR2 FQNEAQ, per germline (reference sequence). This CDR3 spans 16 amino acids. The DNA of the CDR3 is TGCGCCAGCAGCCGACGGGGCGGGACAGGGGGCGATACGCAGTATTTT. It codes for CASSRRGGTGGDTQYF.

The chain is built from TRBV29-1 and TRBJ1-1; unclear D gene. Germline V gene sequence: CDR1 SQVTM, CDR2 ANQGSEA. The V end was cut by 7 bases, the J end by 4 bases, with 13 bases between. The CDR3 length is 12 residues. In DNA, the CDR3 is TGCAGCGAAACGGACGGCGCCACTGAAGCTTTCTTT. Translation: CSETDGATEAFF.

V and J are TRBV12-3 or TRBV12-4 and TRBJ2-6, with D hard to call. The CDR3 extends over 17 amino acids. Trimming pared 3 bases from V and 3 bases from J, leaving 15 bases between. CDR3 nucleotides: TGTGCCAGCAGTTTTGGCGTAACTCCGCGTGGGGCCAACGTCCTGACTTTC. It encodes CASSFGVTPRGANVLTF.

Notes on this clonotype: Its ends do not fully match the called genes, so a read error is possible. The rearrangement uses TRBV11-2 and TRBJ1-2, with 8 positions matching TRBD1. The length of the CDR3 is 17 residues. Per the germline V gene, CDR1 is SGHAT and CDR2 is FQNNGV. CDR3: CASSQDLGTGINYGYTF. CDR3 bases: TGCGCCAGCAGCCAAGATCTGGGGACAGGTATAAACTATGGCTACACCTTC.

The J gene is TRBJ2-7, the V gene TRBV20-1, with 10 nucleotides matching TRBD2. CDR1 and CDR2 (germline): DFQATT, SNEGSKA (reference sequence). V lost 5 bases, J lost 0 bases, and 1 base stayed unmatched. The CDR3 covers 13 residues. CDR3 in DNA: TGCAGTGCTGGGACTAGCGTCTCCTACGAGCAGTACTTC. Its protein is CSAGTSVSYEQYF.

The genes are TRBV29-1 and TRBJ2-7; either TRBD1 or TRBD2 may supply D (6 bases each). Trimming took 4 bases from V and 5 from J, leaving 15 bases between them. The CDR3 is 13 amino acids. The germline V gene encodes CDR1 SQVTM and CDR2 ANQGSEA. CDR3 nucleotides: TGCAGCGTTGCACTTGGGGGGCGGGACGAGCAGTACTTC. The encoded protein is CSVALGGRDEQYF.

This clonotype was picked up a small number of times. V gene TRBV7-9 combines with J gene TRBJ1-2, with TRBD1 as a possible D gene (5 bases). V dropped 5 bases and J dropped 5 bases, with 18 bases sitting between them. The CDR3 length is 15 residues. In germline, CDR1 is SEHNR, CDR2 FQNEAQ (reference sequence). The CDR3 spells CASSLTGTGIYGYTF. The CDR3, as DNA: TGTGCCAGCAGCCTGACCGGGACCGGGATTTATGGCTACACCTTC.

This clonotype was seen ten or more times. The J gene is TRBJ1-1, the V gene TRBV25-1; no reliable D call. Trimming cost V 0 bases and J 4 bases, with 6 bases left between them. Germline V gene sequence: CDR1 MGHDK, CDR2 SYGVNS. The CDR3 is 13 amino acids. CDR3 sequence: CASSEYVATEAFF. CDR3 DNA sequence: TGTGCCAGCAGTGAATATGTCGCCACTGAAGCTTTCTTT.

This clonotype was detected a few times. The CDR3 DNA sequence: TGCAGTGCTCCCCCGGCGGGTTACTACGAGCAGTACTTC. Translation gives CSAPPAGYYEQYF. The chain has TRBV20-1 and TRBJ2-7; tentative D call: TRBD2 (5 bases). Germline V gives CDR1 DFQATT, CDR2 SNEGSKA (reference sequence). The CDR3 consists of 13 residues. Trimming took 5 bases from V and 3 from J, leaving 14 bases between them.

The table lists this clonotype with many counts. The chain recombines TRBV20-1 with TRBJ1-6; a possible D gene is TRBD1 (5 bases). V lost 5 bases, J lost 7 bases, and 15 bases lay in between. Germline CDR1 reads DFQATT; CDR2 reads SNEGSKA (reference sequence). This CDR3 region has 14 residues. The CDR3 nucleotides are TGCAGTGCTTCCTTCAGGGTTGAGAATTCACCCCTCCACTTT. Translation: CSASFRVENSPLHF.

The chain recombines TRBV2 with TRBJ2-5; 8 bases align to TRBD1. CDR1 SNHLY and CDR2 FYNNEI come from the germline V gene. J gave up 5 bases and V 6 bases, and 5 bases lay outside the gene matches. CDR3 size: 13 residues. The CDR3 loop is CASSIGQGETQYF. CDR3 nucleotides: TGTGCCAGCAGCATAGGACAGGGTGAGACCCAGTACTTC.